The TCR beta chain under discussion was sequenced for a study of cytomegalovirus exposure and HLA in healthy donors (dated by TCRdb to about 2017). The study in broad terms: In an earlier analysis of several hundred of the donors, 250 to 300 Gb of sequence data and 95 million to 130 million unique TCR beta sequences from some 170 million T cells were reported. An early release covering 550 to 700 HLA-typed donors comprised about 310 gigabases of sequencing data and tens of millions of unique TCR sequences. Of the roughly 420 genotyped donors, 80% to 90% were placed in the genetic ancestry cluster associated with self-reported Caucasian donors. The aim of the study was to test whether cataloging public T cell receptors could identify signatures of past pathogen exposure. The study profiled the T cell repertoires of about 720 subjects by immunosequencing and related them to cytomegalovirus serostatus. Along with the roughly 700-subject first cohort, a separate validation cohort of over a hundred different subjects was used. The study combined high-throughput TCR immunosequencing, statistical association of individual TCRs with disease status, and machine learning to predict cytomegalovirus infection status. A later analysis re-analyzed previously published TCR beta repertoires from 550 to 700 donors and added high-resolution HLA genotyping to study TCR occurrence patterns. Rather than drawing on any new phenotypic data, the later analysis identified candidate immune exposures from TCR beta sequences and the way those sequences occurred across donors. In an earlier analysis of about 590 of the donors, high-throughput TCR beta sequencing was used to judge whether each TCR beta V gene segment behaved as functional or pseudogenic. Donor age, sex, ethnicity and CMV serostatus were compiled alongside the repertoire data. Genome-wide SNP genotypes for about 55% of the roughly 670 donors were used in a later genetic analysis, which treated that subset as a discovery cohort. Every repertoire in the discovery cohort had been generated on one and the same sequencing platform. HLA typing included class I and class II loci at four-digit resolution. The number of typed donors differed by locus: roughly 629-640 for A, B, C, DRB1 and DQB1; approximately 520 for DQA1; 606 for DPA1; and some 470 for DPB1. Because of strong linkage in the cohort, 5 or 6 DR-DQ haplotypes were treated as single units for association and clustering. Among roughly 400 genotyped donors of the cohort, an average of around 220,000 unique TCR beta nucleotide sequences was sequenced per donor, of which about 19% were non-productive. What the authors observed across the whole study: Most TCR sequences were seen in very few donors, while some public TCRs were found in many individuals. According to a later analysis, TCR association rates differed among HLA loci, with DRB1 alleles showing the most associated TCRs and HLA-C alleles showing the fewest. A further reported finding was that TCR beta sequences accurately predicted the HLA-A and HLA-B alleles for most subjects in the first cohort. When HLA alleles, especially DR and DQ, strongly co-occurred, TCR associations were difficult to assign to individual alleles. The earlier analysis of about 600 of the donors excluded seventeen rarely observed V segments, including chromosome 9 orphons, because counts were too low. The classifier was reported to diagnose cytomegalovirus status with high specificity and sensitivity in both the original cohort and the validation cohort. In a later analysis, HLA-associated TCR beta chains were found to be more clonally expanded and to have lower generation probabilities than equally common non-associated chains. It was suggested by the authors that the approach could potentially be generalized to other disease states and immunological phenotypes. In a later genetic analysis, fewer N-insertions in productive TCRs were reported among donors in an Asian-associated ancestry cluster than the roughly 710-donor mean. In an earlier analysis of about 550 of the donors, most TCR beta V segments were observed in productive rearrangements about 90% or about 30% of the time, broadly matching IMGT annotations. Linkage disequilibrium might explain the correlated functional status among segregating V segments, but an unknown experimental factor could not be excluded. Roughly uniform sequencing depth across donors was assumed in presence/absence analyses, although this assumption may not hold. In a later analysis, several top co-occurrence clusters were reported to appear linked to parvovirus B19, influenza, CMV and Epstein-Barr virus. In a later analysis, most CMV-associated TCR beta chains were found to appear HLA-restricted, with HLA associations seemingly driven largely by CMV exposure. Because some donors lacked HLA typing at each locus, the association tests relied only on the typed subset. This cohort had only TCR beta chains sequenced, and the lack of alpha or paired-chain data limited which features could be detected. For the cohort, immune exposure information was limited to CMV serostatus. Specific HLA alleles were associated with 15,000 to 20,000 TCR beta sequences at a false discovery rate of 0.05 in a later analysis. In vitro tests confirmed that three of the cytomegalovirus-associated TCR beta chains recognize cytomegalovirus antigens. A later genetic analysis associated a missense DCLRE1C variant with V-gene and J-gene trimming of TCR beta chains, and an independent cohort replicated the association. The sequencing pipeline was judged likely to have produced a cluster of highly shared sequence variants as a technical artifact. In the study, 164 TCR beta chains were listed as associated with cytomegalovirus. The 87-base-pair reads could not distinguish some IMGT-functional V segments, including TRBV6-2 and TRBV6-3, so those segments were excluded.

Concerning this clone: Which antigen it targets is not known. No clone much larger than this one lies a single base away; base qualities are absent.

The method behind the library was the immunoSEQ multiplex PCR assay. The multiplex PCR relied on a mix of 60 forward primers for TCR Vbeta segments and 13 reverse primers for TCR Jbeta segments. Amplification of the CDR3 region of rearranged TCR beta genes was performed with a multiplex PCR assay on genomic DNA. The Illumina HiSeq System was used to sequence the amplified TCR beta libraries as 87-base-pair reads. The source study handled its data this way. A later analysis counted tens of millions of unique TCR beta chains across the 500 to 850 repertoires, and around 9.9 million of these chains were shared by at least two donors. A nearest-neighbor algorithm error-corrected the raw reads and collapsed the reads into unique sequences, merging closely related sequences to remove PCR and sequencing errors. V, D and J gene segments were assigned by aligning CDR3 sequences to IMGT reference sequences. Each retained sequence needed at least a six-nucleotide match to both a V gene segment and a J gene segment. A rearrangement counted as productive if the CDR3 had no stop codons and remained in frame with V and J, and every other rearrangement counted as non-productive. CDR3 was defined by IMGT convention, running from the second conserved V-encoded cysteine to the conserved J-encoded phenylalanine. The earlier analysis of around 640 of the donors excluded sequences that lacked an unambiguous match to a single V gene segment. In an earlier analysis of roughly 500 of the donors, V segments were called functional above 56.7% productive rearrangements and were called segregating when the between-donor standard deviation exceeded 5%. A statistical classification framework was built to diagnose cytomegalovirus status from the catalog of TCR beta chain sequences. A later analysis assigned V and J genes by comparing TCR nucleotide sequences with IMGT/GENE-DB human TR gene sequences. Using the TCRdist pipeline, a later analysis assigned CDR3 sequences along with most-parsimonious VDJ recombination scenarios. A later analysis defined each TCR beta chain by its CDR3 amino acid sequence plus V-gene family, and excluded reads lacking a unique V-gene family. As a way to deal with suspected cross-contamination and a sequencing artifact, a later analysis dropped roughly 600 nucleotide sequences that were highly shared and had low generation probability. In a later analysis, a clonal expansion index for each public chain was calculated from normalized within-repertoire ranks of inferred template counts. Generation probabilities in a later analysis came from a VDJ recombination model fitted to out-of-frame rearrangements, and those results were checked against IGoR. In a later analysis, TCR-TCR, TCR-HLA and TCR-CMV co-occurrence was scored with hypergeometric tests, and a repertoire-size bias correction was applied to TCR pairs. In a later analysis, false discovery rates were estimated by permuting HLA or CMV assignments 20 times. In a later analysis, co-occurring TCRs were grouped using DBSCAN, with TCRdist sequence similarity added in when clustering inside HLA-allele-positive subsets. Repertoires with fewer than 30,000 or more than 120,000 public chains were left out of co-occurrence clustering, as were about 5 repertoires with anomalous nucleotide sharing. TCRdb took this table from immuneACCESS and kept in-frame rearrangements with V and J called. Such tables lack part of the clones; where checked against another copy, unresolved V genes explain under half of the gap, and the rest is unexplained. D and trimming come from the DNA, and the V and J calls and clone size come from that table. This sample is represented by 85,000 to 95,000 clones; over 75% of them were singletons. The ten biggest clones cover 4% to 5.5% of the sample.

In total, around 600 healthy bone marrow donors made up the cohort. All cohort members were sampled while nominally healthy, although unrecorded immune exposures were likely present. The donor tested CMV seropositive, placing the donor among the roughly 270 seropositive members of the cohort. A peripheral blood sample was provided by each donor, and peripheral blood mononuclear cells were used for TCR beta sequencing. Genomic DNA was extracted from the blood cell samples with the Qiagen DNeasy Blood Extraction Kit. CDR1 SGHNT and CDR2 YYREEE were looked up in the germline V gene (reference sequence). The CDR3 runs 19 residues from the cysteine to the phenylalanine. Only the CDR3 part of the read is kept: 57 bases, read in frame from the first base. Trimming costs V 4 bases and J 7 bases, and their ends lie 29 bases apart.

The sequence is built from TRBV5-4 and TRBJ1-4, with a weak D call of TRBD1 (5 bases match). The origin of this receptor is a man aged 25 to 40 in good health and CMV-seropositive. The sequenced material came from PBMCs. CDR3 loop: CASSGMSQEQRGGGEKLFF. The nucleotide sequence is TGTGCCAGCAGCGGTATGTCACAGGAACAACGGGGAGGAGGTGAAAAACTGTTTTTT.